This T cell receptor beta chain emerged from a study of T cell responses to AZD1222 COVID-19 vaccine (dated by TCRdb to the early 2020s). Background on the whole study: A total of approximately 250 trial participants underwent TCR sequencing, of whom about 200 had received two doses of AZD1222 and some 26 had received two doses of the MenACWY control vaccine. Trial participants were enrolled into age subgroups of 18-55, 56-69 and 70-plus years, which contained about 150, 27 and 61 TCR-sequenced participants, respectively.

This clone turned up a few times. Its target antigen remains unknown. No per-base quality is available; no much larger clone lies one base away. Overall results and qualifications from the work: Participants were mostly white British, with more females than males. The authors suggested clonal diversity may have been underestimated. Spike-specific TCR breadth and depth rose significantly after two AZD1222 doses compared with day 0 and with MenACWY recipients. The 56-69-year group was small, and its depth increase did not reach significance, likely because of low power. Because no day 14 peak-response samples were available, repertoires were characterized only after the peak T cell response. Epitopes outside the regions mutated in the B.1.351 and B.1.1.7 variants were reportedly recognized by nearly half of the unique spike-specific TCRs. CD4 TCRs associated with the vaccine covered the entire spike protein, and the dominant responses were in regions 160-218 and 743-854. Conclusions about previously exposed vaccinees are limited, since just 6 or 7 AZD1222 recipients were seropositive for SARS-CoV-2 at baseline.

The CDR3 regions of human TCRbeta chains were subjected to immunosequencing. The authors processed their data as follows. Repertoire TCRs were checked for matches against a reference library of SARS-CoV-2-specific TCRs that had been generated using the MIRA antigen-specificity platform. Breadth was defined as the fraction of unique TCRs that were SARS-CoV-2-associated, and depth was defined as the fraction of total T cells that were SARS-CoV-2-associated. Using the MIRA data, each spike-specific TCR was mapped to the spike region that the TCR reacts to and placed in a CD4 or CD8 class. Log10-transformed breadth and depth values were compared by one-way ANOVA with Sidak's multiple comparisons tests. TCRdb obtained this table from immuneACCESS and retained in-frame rearrangements with V and J assigned. These tables miss some clones; where compared with another copy, unresolved V genes account for less than half of the shortfall, and the remainder is unexplained. V and J calls and clone size follow that table, whereas D and trimming were derived from the DNA. The sample table holds some 150,000 clones, of which roughly 90% were seen once. About 4.5% of the sample comes from the top ten.

The V end loses 7 bases and the J end loses 7 bases, and a stretch of 8 bases separates them. The CDR3 runs 10 amino acids, cysteine and phenylalanine included. Kept here is only the CDR3 DNA, which spans 30 bases and is read in frame from base 1. Per the germline V gene, MRHNA is the CDR1 and SNTAGT is the CDR2. Taken with the paper, the label for time point translates to: about 28 days (+/-7) after the second vaccine dose. AZD1222 recipients whose second dose came at about 4 weeks and those whose second dose came at about 12 weeks were combined into one group, since spike-specific TCR depth and breadth did not differ between the two schedules. The vaccinee samples were drawn from two UK trials, COV001 and COV002, one of which was a single-blind randomized controlled phase 2/3 trial testing AZD1222 (ChAdOx1 nCoV-19) in healthy adults. For TCRbeta chain sequencing, PBMC samples were collected from trial participants at day 0 and at day 28 after the second dose.

This material consisted of peripheral blood, taken 28 days after the second AZD1222 dose. The chain is assembled from TRBV6-4 and TRBJ2-7, with no reliable assignment of the D segment. This receptor was taken from an adult who received the AZD1222 COVID-19 vaccine. The sequenced DNA: TGTGCCAGCATCGTGGCAGAGCAGTACTTC. This gives the protein CASIVAEQYF.